Listed below are T cell receptor beta chains from one sample, sequenced in a study of T cell changes during pregnancy in multiple sclerosis. The protocol was immunoSEQ multiplex PCR, while the TCRdb copy is restricted to in-frame clones and leaves out a portion. The top ten hold approximately 2.5% of the sample, which has about 70,000 clones, approximately 91% seen once. The starting material was peripheral blood, obtained in the first trimester of pregnancy. These receptors all come from a female donor with multiple sclerosis, enrolled in a pregnancy study. The CDR3 runs from the conserved cysteine through the conserved F or W. The order of the fields is D gene, J gene, clone size, V gene, CDR3 protein, CDR3 DNA. The D gene is left open where the match is weak. The size entry is marked missing in some rows and otherwise reads once, few, many or a size class.

>-|TRBJ2-5|-|TRBV18
CASSTSRETQYF
TGTGCCAGCTCAACTAGCAGGGAGACCCAGTACTTC
>TRBD1|TRBJ1-1|-|TRBV5-6
CASSFGTGASPTEAFF
TGTGCCAGCAGCTTTGGGACAGGTGCCAGTCCCACTGAAGCTTTCTTT
>-|TRBJ1-3|-|TRBV5-1
CASRYAGDAGNTIYF
TGCGCCAGCAGGTACGCAGGGGACGCTGGAAACACCATATATTTT
>TRBD1|TRBJ1-2|-|TRBV28
CASSLGSRGGYTF
TGTGCCAGCAGTTTAGGGAGCAGGGGGGGCTACACCTTC
>-|TRBJ2-2|-|TRBV27
CASSLQPAPTGELFF
TGTGCCAGCAGTTTACAACCAGCGCCCACCGGGGAGCTGTTTTTT
>-|TRBJ2-6|-|TRBV28
CASSLGASGANVLTF
TGTGCCAGCAGTTTGGGCGCCTCTGGGGCCAACGTCCTGACTTTC
>TRBD1|TRBJ1-1|-|TRBV19
CASSLGTGGTEAFF
TGTGCCAGTAGTCTCGGGACAGGGGGCACTGAAGCTTTCTTT
>-|TRBJ2-1|-|TRBV6-6
CASSLITGREQFF
TGTGCCAGCAGTCTTATAACAGGGCGCGAGCAGTTCTTC
>-|TRBJ2-7|-|TRBV7-8
CASTPGASRYEQYF
TGTGCCAGCACCCCAGGGGCCAGCCGCTACGAGCAGTACTTC
>-|TRBJ1-2|once|TRBV2
CASSETGRYGYTF
TGTGCCAGCAGTGAAACAGGGAGATATGGCTACACCTTC
>TRBD1|TRBJ2-2|-|TRBV11-3
CASSLGTGNWGELFF
TGTGCCAGCAGCTTAGGGACAGGGAATTGGGGGGAGCTGTTTTTT
>TRBD1|TRBJ2-1|-|TRBV6-5
CASRRDRGPINEQFF
TGTGCCAGCAGGAGGGACAGGGGACCCATCAATGAGCAGTTCTTC